This T cell receptor (beta chain) was identified in a study of cytomegalovirus exposure and HLA in healthy donors. Overall study results and limits: First-cohort TCR clusters tended to co-occur in the roughly 130 validation repertoires, a later analysis found. Associated with cytomegalovirus, according to the listing, were 150 to 200 TCR beta chains.

The validation cohort, a group of roughly 120 subjects, included the donors and was separate from the approximately 650-subject first cohort. As concerns this clone: Its matching antigen is unknown.

The repertoire was sequenced with immunoSEQ multiplex PCR; TCRdb's copy has only in-frame clones and lacks some. The data show 100,000 to 150,000 clones, with approximately 90% seen just once and around 1.9% held by the top ten. This CDR3 region has 16 residues. Deletions cut 0 bases from V and 2 bases from J, with 11 bases between. The V gene's germline CDR1 is LNHNV and CDR2 YYDKDF (reference sequence). The chain joins TRBV15 to TRBJ1-5; D possibly corresponds to TRBD1 (5 bases). This clonotype originated in a woman between 18 and 29 years old in good health and CMV-seronegative. The sequencing sample was made of PBMCs. DNA of the CDR3: TGTGCCACCAGCAGAGACAGGGATAGGGGCAATCAGCCCCAGCATTTT. The encoded protein is CATSRDRDRGNQPQHF.